This T cell receptor beta chain is drawn from a study of T cells expressing NK-cell markers. Reanalyzing the 5' RACE reads, TCRdb keeps one entry per CDR3 protein, without DNA. In total, the table holds around 260,000 distinct CDR3 sequences. CDR3 size: 14 residues. Germline values: CDR1 SGHTA, CDR2 FQGTGA. This clonotype was sampled from a woman aged 18 to 69 in good health. The chain uses TRBV7-3 and TRBJ2-2. Material: blood T cells: a sorted CD56 or NKG2C T cell subset, CD4+ or CD8+ T cells, or bulk PBMC T cells (not recorded which). CDR3 in amino acids: CASSLTTGTGELFF.